One and the same sample provided the 25 T cell receptor beta chains below, sequenced in a study of identical twins. A single record per CDR3 protein comes from TCRdb applying MiXCR to the 5' RACE reads. The repertoire holds approximately 600,000 distinct CDR3 sequences, with less than 9% as singletons. These same data were also listed under a study on yellow fever vaccine responses in identical twins.

The sample consisted of PBMCs. These receptors originate from a young woman in good health.

This clonotype was recorded a few times. The J gene is TRBJ2-1, the V gene TRBV7-2; D is perhaps TRBD1 (5 bases). This CDR3 is 12 amino acids long. The V end was cut by 4 bases, the J end by 12 bases, with 13 bases between. CDR1 and CDR2 (germline): SGHTA, FQGNSA. The CDR3 DNA is TGTGCCAGCAGCTCGGACACCCTCGGGCAGTTCTTC. It is translated as CASSSDTLGQFF.

This clonotype turned up a few times. The CDR3 sequence: CASSPNPDRLIYGYTF. The DNA for the CDR3 is TGTGCCAGCTCACCAAACCCGGACAGGCTGATCTATGGCTACACCTTC. The chain links TRBV18 to TRBJ1-2; 7 nucleotides agree with TRBD1. Germline-derived CDR1 and CDR2 are KGHSH and LQKENI. The CDR3 has 16 amino acids. V dropped 2 bases and J dropped 4; count of bases not matched to a gene: 10.

In this sample, this clonotype turned up many times. V is TRBV4-1 and J is TRBJ2-1; 7 positions agree with TRBD1. The germline V gene encodes CDR1 MGHRA and CDR2 YSYEKL. J gave up 5 bases and V 4 bases, and 11 bases lay outside the gene matches. CDR3 length: 16 amino acids. CDR3 nucleotide sequence: TGCGCCAGCAGCCGCCCTACAGGGGTCGTTAACAATGAGCAGTTCTTC. Protein product: CASSRPTGVVNNEQFF.

In this sample, this clonotype turned up many times. V usage is TRBV7-9 and J usage is TRBJ2-7; 9 bases match TRBD2. The J segment lost 5 bases and the V segment lost 5 bases, leaving 4 bases of the junction unmatched. This CDR3 contains 13 residues. From germline, CDR1 is SEHNR and CDR2 FQNEAQ (reference sequence). DNA for the CDR3: TGTGCCAGCAGCCTGGGACTAGCAGACGAGCAGTACTTC. It is translated as CASSLGLADEQYF.

Only a few counts were recorded for this clonotype. CDR3 nucleotide sequence: TGTGCCAGCAGCCCCAACTTTAGCGGGAGGCTCGACGAGCAGTACTTC. Translating it yields CASSPNFSGRLDEQYF. The genes are TRBV3-1 and TRBJ2-7; 10 positions match TRBD2. The germline CDR1 and CDR2 sequences are LGHDT and YNNKEL (reference sequence). Germline trimming cut 4 bases from V and 5 bases from J; bases unmatched to any gene: 11. This CDR3 region has 16 residues.

This clonotype was picked up many times. The rearrangement links TRBV11-2 to TRBJ2-3; D not certain. Germline V CDR1 and CDR2: SGHAT, FQNNGV. There are 17 residues in the CDR3. The V and J ends lost 5 bases and 3 bases respectively, with 21 bases between them. CDR3: CASSTRTPMGNTDTQYF. The CDR3 DNA sequence: TGTGCCAGCAGCACTCGGACGCCTATGGGAAATACAGATACGCAGTATTTT.

In this sample, this clonotype turned up a few times. The chain couples TRBV5-1 to TRBJ2-2; tentatively, D is TRBD1 (6 bases). CDR3 length equals 17 residues. CDR1 is SGHRS and CDR2 is YFSETQ in the germline V gene. V was pared by 4 bases and J by 0 bases, with 16 bases between. The CDR3 DNA reads as TGCGCCAGCAGCCACACTCGGGACACCGCGAACACCGGGGAGCTGTTTTTT. Translating it yields CASSHTRDTANTGELFF.

This clonotype has only a few counts. CDR3 in DNA: TGTGCCAGCAGCCACGGGACAGGTGTGAGATACGAGCAGTACTTC. Its protein product is CASSHGTGVRYEQYF. The genes are TRBV12-3 or TRBV12-4 and TRBJ2-7, with 8 nucleotides matching TRBD1. V shed 6 bases, J shed 4 bases, and the junction held 11 bases outside the gene matches. CDR3 length: 15 amino acids.

The chain uses TRBV2 and TRBJ2-1; 8 positions match TRBD1. With 6 bases clipped from V and 7 bases from J, the junction kept 8 bases outside the gene matches. Germline V CDR1 and CDR2: SNHLY, FYNNEI. This CDR3 region has 14 residues. In DNA form, the CDR3 reads TGTGCCAGCAGAAGGCAGGGGGCGGGTAATGAGCAGTTCTTC. This codes for CASRRQGAGNEQFF.

This clonotype was seen many times. The chain couples TRBV7-9 to TRBJ1-1; D gene unclear. Trimming left V 5 bases short and J 1 base short, with 14 bases between. CDR1 SEHNR and CDR2 FQNEAQ come from the germline V gene (reference sequence). This CDR3 has 15 residues. CDR3 bases: TGTGCCAGCAGCCCAGCCCCCGGGCCGAACACTGAAGCTTTCTTT. Its protein product is CASSPAPGPNTEAFF.

This clonotype was picked up many times. The J gene is TRBJ2-4, the V gene TRBV29-1; maybe TRBD2 (6 bases). Germline-derived CDR1 and CDR2 are SQVTM and ANQGSEA. The CDR3 runs 16 residues. V was trimmed by 0 bases and J by 0 bases, leaving 12 bases between them. The CDR3 loop is CSVEEQGLLAKNIQYF. The CDR3 region has the DNA TGCAGCGTTGAAGAGCAGGGACTTCTAGCCAAAAACATTCAGTACTTC.

This clonotype was counted between two and nine times. V gene TRBV28 combines with J gene TRBJ2-1; perhaps TRBD1 as D (6 bases). Germline V lookup: CDR1 MDHEN, CDR2 SYDVKM. The CDR3 runs 13 residues. V lost 6 bases, J lost 4 bases, and 10 bases lay in between. CDR3 DNA sequence: TGTGCCAGCAGCACAACAGGGTACAATGAGCAGTTCTTC. Translating gives CASSTTGYNEQFF.

A few counts support this clonotype. V usage is TRBV11-2 and J usage is TRBJ2-1, with 9 bases aligning to TRBD1. Germline CDR1 and CDR2: SGHAT and FQNNGV. The length of the CDR3 is 20 residues. Trimming cost V 3 bases and J 0 bases; bases outside gene matches: 15. The CDR3 DNA sequence: TGTGCCAGCAGCTTTCGGGGACAGGGACTGATAGTGAGCTCCTACAATGAGCAGTTCTTC. This translates into CASSFRGQGLIVSSYNEQFF.

J is TRBJ2-7 and V is TRBV5-5, with 7 bases lining up with TRBD1. The CDR3 is 16 amino acids. CDR1 SGHKS and CDR2 YYEKEE come from the germline V gene (reference sequence). The J segment lost 5 bases and the V segment lost 3 bases, leaving 14 bases of the junction unmatched. CDR3 DNA sequence: TGTGCCAGCAGCTACCTGCTCACAGGGGTGGTCCACGAGCAGTACTTC. It codes for CASSYLLTGVVHEQYF. Complete variable domain (other parts from reference TRBV5-5 and TRBJ2-7): DAGVTQSPTHLIKTRGQQVTLRCSPISGHKSVSWYQQVLGQGPQFIFQYYEKEERGRGNFPDRFSARQFPNYSSELNVNALLLGDSALYLCASSYLLTGVVHEQYFGPGTRLTVT.

J is TRBJ1-5 and V is TRBV29-1; 7 nucleotides line up with TRBD1. Per the germline V gene, CDR1 is SQVTM and CDR2 is ANQGSEA. V dropped 5 bases and J dropped 2; count of bases not matched to a gene: 9. This CDR3 is 15 amino acids long. CDR3 nucleotides: TGCAGCGTTAAAGGGGGCCCGGGAGGCAATCAGCCCCAGCATTTT. Residues: CSVKGGPGGNQPQHF.

This clonotype was detected a few times. The V call is TRBV7-2, the J call TRBJ2-7; D might be TRBD2 (6 bases). This CDR3 is 14 amino acids long. V shed 6 bases and J shed 2 bases, with 14 bases lying between them. The germline V gene has CDR1 SGHTA and CDR2 FQGNSA. CDR3 sequence (DNA): TGTGCCAGCAGGCTAGCGATCGTACCCTACGAGCAGTACTTC. It codes for CASRLAIVPYEQYF.

This chain links TRBV7-9 with TRBJ1-5; tentatively, D is TRBD1 (5 bases). The CDR3 extends over 13 amino acids. Deletions cut 3 bases from V and 4 bases from J, with 7 bases between. Germline CDR1 reads SEHNR; CDR2 reads FQNEAQ (reference sequence). The CDR3 bases are TGTGCCAGCAGCTTGACAGAGAATCAGCCCCAGCATTTT. This translates into CASSLTENQPQHF.

The chain employs TRBV6-5 and TRBJ2-1, with 8 bases lining up with TRBD1. With V trimmed by 2 bases and J by 2 bases, 2 bases remained unmatched. Germline V lookup: CDR1 MNHEY, CDR2 SVGAGI. The CDR3 loop spans 15 amino acids. This chain's CDR3 is CASSYPGGAYNEQFF. The CDR3 DNA is TGTGCCAGCAGTTACCCAGGGGGCGCCTACAATGAGCAGTTCTTC.

This clonotype was seen repeatedly, ten times or more. V usage is TRBV12-3 or TRBV12-4 and J usage is TRBJ2-6, with 10 bases matching TRBD2. The J segment lost 3 bases and the V segment lost 6 bases, leaving 2 bases of the junction unmatched. The CDR3 has 15 amino acids. This CDR3 reads CASSSSGGGANVLTF. DNA for the CDR3: TGTGCCAGCAGCTCTAGCGGGGGTGGGGCCAACGTCCTGACTTTC.

The sample holds a few counts of this clonotype. This chain uses TRBV24-1 with TRBJ2-5, with 8 bases identical to TRBD2. The CDR3 is made up of 11 amino acids. The V and J ends lost 12 bases and 4 bases, in that order; junction bases with no gene match: 3. Germline V gives CDR1 KGHDR, CDR2 SFDVKD. CDR3 protein: CASGGGETQYF. CDR3 nucleotide sequence: TGTGCCTCGGGAGGGGGAGAGACCCAGTACTTC.

This clonotype has at least ten counts. The V gene is TRBV3-1, the J gene TRBJ1-1, with D uncertain. CDR3 length: 13 amino acids. The ends were cut back, 1 base at V and 4 bases at J, with 7 bases in the middle. The germline V gene encodes CDR1 LGHDT and CDR2 YNNKEL (reference sequence). CDR3: CASSQVRTTEAFF. The CDR3 DNA is TGTGCCAGCAGCCAAGTACGCACCACTGAAGCTTTCTTT.

This chain joins TRBV7-9 and TRBJ2-3; no reliable D call. V shed 4 bases and J shed 5 bases, with 4 bases lying between them. Germline CDR1 SEHNR, CDR2 FQNEAQ (reference sequence). This CDR3 spans 11 amino acids. The CDR3 DNA is TGTGCCAGCAGCTCCGAAGATACGCAGTATTTT. Amino acids: CASSSEDTQYF.

This clonotype was observed a few times. The CDR3 sequence is CASSWGTQTDSSGANVLTF. CDR3 coding DNA: TGTGCCAGCAGTTGGGGGACCCAGACAGACAGCTCTGGGGCCAACGTCCTGACTTTC. This chain connects TRBV28 to TRBJ2-6; D possibly uses TRBD1 or TRBD2 (5 bases each). Germline CDR1 MDHEN, CDR2 SYDVKM. The CDR3 is 19 amino acids. Trimming left V 4 bases short and J 0 bases short, with 19 bases between.

This clonotype appeared many times. V usage is TRBV7-2 and J usage is TRBJ2-1; the match to TRBD2 covers 9 bases. Unmatched junction bases numbered 3, after V lost 2 bases and J lost 7 bases. The CDR3 spans 14 residues. CDR1 is SGHTA and CDR2 is FQGNSA in the germline V gene. This CDR3 reads CASSLTSGWNEQFF. CDR3 nucleotide sequence: TGTGCCAGCAGCTTAACTAGCGGGTGGAATGAGCAGTTCTTC.

This clonotype was observed many times. This chain connects TRBV6-1 to TRBJ2-2; D possibly corresponds to TRBD1 (6 bases). Germline CDR1 MNHNS, CDR2 SASEGT. The CDR3 consists of 14 residues. V lost 6 bases to trimming and J lost 4 bases, with 12 bases between them. In nucleotides, the CDR3 is TGTGCCAGCAGGCCAGACAGGTTCACCGGGGAGCTGTTTTTT. This translates into CASRPDRFTGELFF.